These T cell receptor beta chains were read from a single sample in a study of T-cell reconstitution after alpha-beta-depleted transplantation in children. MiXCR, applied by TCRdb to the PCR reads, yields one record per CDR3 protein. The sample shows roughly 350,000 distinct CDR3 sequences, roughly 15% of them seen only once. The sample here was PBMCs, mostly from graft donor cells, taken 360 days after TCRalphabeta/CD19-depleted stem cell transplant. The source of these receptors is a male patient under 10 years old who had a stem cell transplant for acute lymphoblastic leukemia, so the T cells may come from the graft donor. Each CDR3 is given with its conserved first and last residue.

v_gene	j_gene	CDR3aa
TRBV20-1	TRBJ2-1	CSASGSLEPNEQFF
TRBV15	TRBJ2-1	CATRLLSDYNEQFF
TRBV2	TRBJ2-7	CASTDGTYEQYF
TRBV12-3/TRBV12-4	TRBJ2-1	CASSLAGLAVGNEQFF
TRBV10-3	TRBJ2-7	CAINDRVSYEQYF
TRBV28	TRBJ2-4	CASGYGTAVLAKNIQYF
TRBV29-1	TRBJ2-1	CSVDPWGYNEQFF
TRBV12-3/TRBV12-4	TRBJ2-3	CASSSLGVGTDTQYF
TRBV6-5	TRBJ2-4	CASSYSELHIQYF
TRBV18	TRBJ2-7	CASSPGQGGEQYF
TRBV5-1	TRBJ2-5	CASSLASRGPVQETQYF
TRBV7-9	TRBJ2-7	CASSLVSGVYEQYF
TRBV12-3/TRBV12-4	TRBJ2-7	CASSFLDSSYEQYF
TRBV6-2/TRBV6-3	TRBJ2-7	CASSYRAGTGGAYGSYEQYF
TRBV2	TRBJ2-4	CASSPGVQTAKNIQYF
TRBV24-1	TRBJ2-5	CATSDLIWTGETQYF
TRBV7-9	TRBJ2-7	CASSLAGTAYEQYF
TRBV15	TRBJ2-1	CATSTRLAGGPYNEQFF
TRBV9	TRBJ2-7	CASSVARGGCRTYEQYF
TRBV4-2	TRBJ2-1	CASSQGGVVRTSSYNEQFF
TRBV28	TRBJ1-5	CASSTGMGQPQHF